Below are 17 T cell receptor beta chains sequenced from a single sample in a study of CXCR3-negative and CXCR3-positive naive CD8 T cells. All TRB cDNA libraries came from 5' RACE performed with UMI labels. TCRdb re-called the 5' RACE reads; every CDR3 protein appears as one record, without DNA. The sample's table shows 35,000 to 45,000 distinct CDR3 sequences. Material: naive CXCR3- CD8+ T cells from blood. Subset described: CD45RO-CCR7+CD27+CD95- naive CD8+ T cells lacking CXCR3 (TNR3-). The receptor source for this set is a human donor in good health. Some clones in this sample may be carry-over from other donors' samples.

The CDR3 reads CASSPSGNEQFF. This chain connects TRBV4-1 to TRBJ2-1. Germline CDR1 MGHRA, CDR2 YSYEKL. The CDR3 spans 12 residues.

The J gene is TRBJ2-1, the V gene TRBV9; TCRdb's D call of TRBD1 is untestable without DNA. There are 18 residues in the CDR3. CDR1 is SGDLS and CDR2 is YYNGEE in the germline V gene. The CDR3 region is CASSPSPASLLSYNEQFF.

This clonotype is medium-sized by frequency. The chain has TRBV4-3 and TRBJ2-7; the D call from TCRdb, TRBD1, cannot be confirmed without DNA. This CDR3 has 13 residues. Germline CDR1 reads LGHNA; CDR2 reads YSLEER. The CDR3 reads CASSHGTSYEQYF.

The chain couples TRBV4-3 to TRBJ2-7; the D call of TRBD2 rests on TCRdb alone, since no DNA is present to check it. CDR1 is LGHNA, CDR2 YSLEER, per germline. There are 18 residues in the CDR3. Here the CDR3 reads CASSQESSGGLPSYEQYF.

The CDR3 sequence: CASSPRGGGAPLHF. J is TRBJ1-6 and V is TRBV28. Per the germline V gene, CDR1 is MDHEN and CDR2 is SYDVKM. This CDR3 is built from 14 residues. Supplemented by reference TRBV28 and TRBJ1-6, the full variable domain reads DVKVTQSSRYLVKRTGEKVFLECVQDMDHENMFWYRQDPGLGLRLIYFSYDVKMKEKGDIPEGYSVSREKKERFSLILESASTNQTSMYLCASSPRGGGAPLHFGNGTRLTVT.

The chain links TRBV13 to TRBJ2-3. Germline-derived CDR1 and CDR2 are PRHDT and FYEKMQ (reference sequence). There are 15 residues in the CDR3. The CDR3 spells CASSASAAATDTQYF.

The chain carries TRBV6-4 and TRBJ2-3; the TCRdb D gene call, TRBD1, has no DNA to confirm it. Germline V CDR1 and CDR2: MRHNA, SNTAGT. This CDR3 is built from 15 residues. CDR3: CASSVQGEATDTQYF.

CDR3 residues: CSGSTGIGPNEQFF. The chain carries TRBV29-1 and TRBJ2-1; TCRdb gives TRBD1 as the D gene, but with no DNA this cannot be confirmed. The CDR3 consists of 14 residues. Germline assignment: CDR1 SQVTM and CDR2 ANQGSEA.

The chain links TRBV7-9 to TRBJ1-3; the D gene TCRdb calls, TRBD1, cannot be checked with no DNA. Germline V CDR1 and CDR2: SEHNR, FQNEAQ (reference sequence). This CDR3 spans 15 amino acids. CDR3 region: CASSSLRGARNTIYF.

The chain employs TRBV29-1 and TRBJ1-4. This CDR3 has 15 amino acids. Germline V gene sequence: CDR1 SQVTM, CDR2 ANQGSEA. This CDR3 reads CSVEDRRGFNEKLFF. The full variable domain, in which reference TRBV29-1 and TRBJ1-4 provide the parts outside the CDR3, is SAVISQKPSRDICQRGTSLTIQCQVDSQVTMMFWYRQQPGQSLTLIATANQGSEATYESGFVIDKFPISRPNLTFSTLTVSNMSPEDSSIYLCSVEDRRGFNEKLFFGSGTQLSVL.

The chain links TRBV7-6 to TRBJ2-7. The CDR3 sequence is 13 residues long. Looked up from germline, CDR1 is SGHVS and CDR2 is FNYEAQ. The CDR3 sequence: CASSFFRSYEQYF.

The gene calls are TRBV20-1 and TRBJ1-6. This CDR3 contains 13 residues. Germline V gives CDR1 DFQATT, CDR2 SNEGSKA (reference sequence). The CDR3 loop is CSATTASNSPLHF.

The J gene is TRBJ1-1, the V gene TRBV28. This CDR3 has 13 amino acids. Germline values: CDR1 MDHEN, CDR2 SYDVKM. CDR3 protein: CASAFIEGPQAFF. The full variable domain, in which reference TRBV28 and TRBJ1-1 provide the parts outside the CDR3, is DVKVTQSSRYLVKRTGEKVFLECVQDMDHENMFWYRQDPGLGLRLIYFSYDVKMKEKGDIPEGYSVSREKKERFSLILESASTNQTSMYLCASAFIEGPQAFFGQGTRLTVV.

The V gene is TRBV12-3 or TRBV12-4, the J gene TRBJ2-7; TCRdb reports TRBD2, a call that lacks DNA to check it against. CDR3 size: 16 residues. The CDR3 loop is CASTLSGPLSSYEQYF.

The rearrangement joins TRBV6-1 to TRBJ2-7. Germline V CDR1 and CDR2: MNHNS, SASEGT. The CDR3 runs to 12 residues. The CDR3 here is CASSEGFYEQYF.

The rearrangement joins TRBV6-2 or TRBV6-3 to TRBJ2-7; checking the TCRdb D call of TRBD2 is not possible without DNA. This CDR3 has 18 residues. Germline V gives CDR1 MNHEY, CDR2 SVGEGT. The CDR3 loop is CASSRSTSGGPYSYEQYF.

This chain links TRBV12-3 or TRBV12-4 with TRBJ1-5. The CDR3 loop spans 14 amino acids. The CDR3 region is CASSSTASNQPQHF.